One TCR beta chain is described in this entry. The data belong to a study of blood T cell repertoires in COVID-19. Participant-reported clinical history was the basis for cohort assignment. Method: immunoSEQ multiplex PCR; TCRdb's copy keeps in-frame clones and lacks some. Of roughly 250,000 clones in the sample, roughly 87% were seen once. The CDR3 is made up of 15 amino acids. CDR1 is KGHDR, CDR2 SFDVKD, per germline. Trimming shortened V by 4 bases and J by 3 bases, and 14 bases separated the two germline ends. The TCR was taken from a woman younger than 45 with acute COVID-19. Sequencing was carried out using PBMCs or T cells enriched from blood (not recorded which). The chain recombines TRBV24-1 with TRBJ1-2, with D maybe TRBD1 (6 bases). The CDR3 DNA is TGTGCCACCAGTGACCGGACCGGGGGGCACTATGGCTACACCTTC. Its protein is CATSDRTGGHYGYTF.